The 23 T cell receptor beta chains listed next were all sequenced from one sample in a study of T cell repertoires in cytomegalovirus infection. Their recognized antigens are unknown. TCRdb processed the reads anew with MiXCR; each CDR3 protein has one entry. The sample shows hundreds of thousands of distinct CDR3 sequences, over 25% of them seen only once. The input for sequencing was cultured CD8+ T cells from PBMCs, taken from culture after CMV antigen stimulation. The receptors come from a human donor in good health (CMV status not recorded). Some clones in this sample may be carry-over from other donors' samples.

The rearrangement links TRBV9 to TRBJ1-2; no firm D call. V was trimmed by 6 bases and J by 2 bases, leaving 11 bases between them. CDR1 is SGDLS, CDR2 YYNGEE, per germline. The CDR3 runs 13 residues. This CDR3 reads CASTGRDNYGYTF. CDR3 nucleotides: TGTGCCAGCACAGGCAGAGACAACTATGGCTACACCTTC.

The chain uses TRBV7-9 and TRBJ2-1; 9 bases match TRBD2. Germline V gene lookup returns CDR1 SEHNR and CDR2 FQNEAQ (reference sequence). The CDR3 has 15 residues. The trim removed 0 bases at V and 7 bases at J, leaving 4 bases unmatched. CDR3 DNA sequence: TGTGCCAGCAGCTTAGCGCTCCTAGCGGGAAATGAGCAGTTCTTC. It translates to CASSLALLAGNEQFF.

The genes are TRBV2 and TRBJ1-2; D is uncertain. The ends were cut back, 11 bases at V and 4 bases at J, with 17 bases in the middle. CDR3 size: 13 residues. The germline V gene encodes CDR1 SNHLY and CDR2 FYNNEI. The CDR3 loop is CAAGRQEGYGYTF. The CDR3, as DNA: TGTGCCGCTGGGAGGCAGGAGGGCTATGGCTACACCTTC.

This clonotype was observed a handful of times. This chain connects TRBV27 to TRBJ1-1; D ambiguous. Trimming pared 0 bases from V and 5 bases from J, leaving 7 bases between. The CDR3 has 13 amino acids. The germline V gene has CDR1 MNHEY and CDR2 SMNVEV (reference sequence). For the CDR3, the DNA is TGTGCCAGCAGTTTATCATCTTGGACTGAAGCTTTCTTT. Translated: CASSLSSWTEAFF.

This chain joins TRBV3-1 and TRBJ1-2, with a tentative D call TRBD1 (5 bases). There are 14 residues in the CDR3. Trimming took 0 bases from V and 4 from J, leaving 9 bases between them. Germline CDR1 is LGHDT and CDR2 is YNNKEL (reference sequence). CDR3 DNA: TGTGCCAGCAGCCAAGAGGGACGGACCTATGGCTACACCTTC. Amino acids: CASSQEGRTYGYTF. Full variable domain (rest looked up from reference TRBV3-1 and TRBJ1-2): DTAVSQTPKYLVTQMGNDKSIKCEQNLGHDTMYWYKQDSKKFLKIMFSYNNKELIINETVPNRFSPKSPDKAHLNLHINSLELGDSAVYFCASSQEGRTYGYTFGSGTRLTVV.

The sample holds a few counts of this clonotype. The V gene is TRBV6-2 or TRBV6-3, the J gene TRBJ2-3; D is possibly TRBD2 (6 bases). The CDR3 covers 15 residues. Trimming pared 2 bases from V and 1 base from J, leaving 10 bases between. Germline V gene sequence: CDR1 MNHEY, CDR2 SVGEGT. This CDR3 is CASSYVASGTDTQYF. As DNA, the CDR3 is TGTGCCAGCAGTTACGTCGCTAGCGGCACAGATACGCAGTATTTT.

The V gene is TRBV2, the J gene TRBJ2-2, with D possibly TRBD2 on 5 matching bases. Germline V gene sequence: CDR1 SNHLY, CDR2 FYNNEI. The V end was cut by 11 bases, the J end by 0 bases, with 13 bases between. The CDR3 is 14 amino acids. DNA of the CDR3: TGTGCCCAGATAGCGAGAACGAACACCGGGGAGCTGTTTTTT. This translates into CAQIARTNTGELFF.

The chain links TRBV5-1 to TRBJ2-3; D call uncertain. Germline lookup yields CDR1 SGHRS and CDR2 YFSETQ. Between the trimmed V and J ends, which lost 0 bases and 4 bases, there was a span of 6 bases. The CDR3 runs to 13 residues. The CDR3: CASSLAQPDTQYF. For the CDR3, the DNA is TGCGCCAGCAGCTTGGCCCAGCCAGATACGCAGTATTTT.

In regard to this clonotype: The missing conserved phenylalanine or tryptophan at the end of this CDR3 makes a read error likely. The gene calls are TRBV6-5 and TRBJ1-5; D is ambiguous. Germline CDR1 MNHEY, CDR2 SVGAGI. This CDR3 contains 13 residues. CDR3 coding DNA: TGTGTCAGCAGTACGGACCGTTATCAGCCCCAGCATTCT. Protein: CVSSTDRYQPQHS.

V is TRBV6-1 and J is TRBJ2-3, with TRBD2 as a possible D gene (7 bases). The V end lost 6 bases, the J end lost 2 bases, and 15 bases lay between the germline ends. The CDR3 runs to 15 residues. Germline CDR1 is MNHNS and CDR2 is SASEGT. CDR3 amino acids: CASSPLGGDTDTQYF. For the CDR3, the DNA is TGTGCCAGCAGCCCCCTAGGGGGGGACACAGATACGCAGTATTTT.

The chain's CDR3 is CASSFGPYTEAFF. In DNA, the CDR3 is TGTGCCAGCAGTTTTGGGCCCTACACTGAAGCTTTCTTT. This chain connects TRBV27 to TRBJ1-1, with no clear D. This CDR3 spans 13 amino acids. The V end lost 3 bases, the J end lost 3 bases, and 8 bases lay between the germline ends. Germline values: CDR1 MNHEY, CDR2 SMNVEV (reference sequence).

This clonotype was counted a few times. V usage is TRBV6-1 and J usage is TRBJ1-1; no definite D call. The CDR3 totals 10 residues. Germline loops: CDR1 MNHNS, CDR2 SASEGT. Trimming left V 7 bases short and J 11 bases short, with 11 bases between. In DNA, the CDR3 is TGTGCCAGCACCATGTTTAGGGCTTTCTTT. Encoded protein: CASTMFRAFF.

This clonotype showed up just a few times. The chain uses TRBV20-1 and TRBJ2-7, with D tentatively TRBD1 or TRBD2 (5 bases each). The germline V gene has CDR1 DFQATT and CDR2 SNEGSKA (reference sequence). This CDR3 is 15 amino acids long. The V end lost 3 bases, the J end lost 3 bases, and 18 bases lay between the germline ends. The CDR3: CSARGSGDPNYEQYF. As DNA, the CDR3 is TGCAGTGCTAGGGGGTCCGGGGACCCAAACTACGAGCAGTACTTC.

This clonotype came up a few times. V and J are TRBV6-6 and TRBJ2-5, with D perhaps TRBD2 (5 bases). This CDR3 is 12 amino acids long. CDR1 MNHNY and CDR2 SVGAGI come from the germline V gene (reference sequence). The V end lost 4 bases, the J end lost 5 bases, and 8 bases lay between the germline ends. For the CDR3, the DNA is TGTGCCAGCAGTTGGGAGTCTGAGACCCAGTACTTC. Translation: CASSWESETQYF.

This clonotype was seen a few times. This chain connects TRBV7-8 to TRBJ2-5; D may correspond to TRBD1 or TRBD2 (6 bases each). From germline, CDR1 is SGHVS and CDR2 FQNEAQ. V lost 5 bases and J 5 bases, leaving 18 bases between the germline ends. The CDR3 covers 15 residues. CDR3 sequence (DNA): TGTGCCAGCAGCGCTCAGGGGTTGGGGAGGGAGACCCAGTACTTC. This gives the protein CASSAQGLGRETQYF.

There are many counts of this clonotype. CDR3 region: CASLSLLGAEQYF. In DNA, the CDR3 is TGTGCCAGCCTTTCTCTCTTGGGGGCCGAGCAGTACTTC. This chain connects TRBV6-1 to TRBJ2-7; weak D call: TRBD1 (6 bases). Trimming took off 8 bases at V and 6 bases at J, with 17 bases between the two ends. Germline-derived CDR1 and CDR2 are MNHNS and SASEGT. This CDR3 contains 13 residues.

The V call is TRBV4-1, the J call TRBJ2-1, with TRBD2 identical over 10 bases. The germline CDR1 and CDR2 sequences are MGHRA and YSYEKL. The junction had 14 bases not matched to a gene; V was cut back by 4 bases and J by 5 bases. This CDR3 comprises 18 residues. As DNA, the CDR3 is TGCGCCAGCAGCCCGGAGGGATTTAGCGGGGGGCCCAACAATGAGCAGTTCTTC. Residues: CASSPEGFSGGPNNEQFF.

The table lists this clonotype with a few counts. CDR3 nucleotide sequence: TGTGCCAGCAGCTTAGGGGTTGGAGTCACTGAAGCTTTCTTT. Its translation is CASSLGVGVTEAFF. This chain links TRBV7-6 with TRBJ1-1; D is undetermined. V dropped 1 base and J dropped 4 bases, with 10 bases sitting between them. The CDR3 is made up of 14 amino acids. Germline-derived CDR1 and CDR2 are SGHVS and FNYEAQ.

About this clonotype: An end of the junction does not agree with germline; a read error may underlie this. This rearrangement joins TRBV19 to TRBJ1-2; D possibly corresponds to TRBD1 (6 bases). Germline V lookup: CDR1 LNHDA, CDR2 SQIVND (reference sequence). This CDR3 spans 11 amino acids. CDR3 coding DNA: TGTGCCAGTAGTCTCGACAGGTTTATCATCTTC. Translating it yields CASSLDRFIIF. The full variable domain, in which reference TRBV19 and TRBJ1-2 provide the parts outside the CDR3, is DGGITQSPKYLFRKEGQNVTLSCEQNLNHDAMYWYRQDPGQGLRLIYYSQIVNDFQKGDIAEGYSVSREKKESFPLTVTSAQKNPTAFYLCASSLDRFIIFGSGTRLTVV.

This clonotype was seen a handful of times. The V call is TRBV6-5, the J call TRBJ2-2; 7 nucleotides align to TRBD1. V trimming: 5 bases; J trimming: 0 bases; junction bases outside the gene matches: 6. CDR3 length: 16 residues. Germline V gene lookup returns CDR1 MNHEY and CDR2 SVGAGI. The CDR3 DNA reads as TGTGCCAGCAGTCGACAGGGCCCCCCGAACACCGGGGAGCTGTTTTTT. Translating gives CASSRQGPPNTGELFF.

This clonotype was recorded many times. The chain carries TRBV7-8 and TRBJ1-3, with a tentative D call TRBD1 (5 bases). The V and J ends lost 2 bases and 2 bases respectively, with 16 bases between them. The CDR3 has 17 residues. Germline-derived CDR1 and CDR2 are SGHVS and FQNEAQ. CDR3 in amino acids: CASSLYGTAFAGNTIYF. Written as DNA, the CDR3 is TGTGCCAGCAGCTTATACGGGACCGCATTCGCTGGAAACACCATATATTTT.

This clonotype was counted between two and nine times. The chain is built from TRBV10-3 and TRBJ2-1, with TRBD2 matching 11 bases. CDR1 is ENHRY and CDR2 is SYGVKD in the germline V gene. The trim removed 10 bases at V and 5 bases at J, leaving 7 bases unmatched. The length of the CDR3 is 14 residues. CDR3 residues: CASETSGDNNEQFF. The CDR3 region has the DNA TGTGCCAGCGAGACTAGCGGGGATAACAATGAGCAGTTCTTC.

This clonotype was seen a handful of times. V is TRBV7-2 and J is TRBJ2-3, with D possibly being TRBD1 or TRBD2 (6 bases each). CDR3 length: 17 amino acids. Germline CDR1 and CDR2: SGHTA and FQGNSA. Trimming left V 1 base short and J 2 bases short, with 16 bases between. The CDR3 region is CASSLGILRGVTDTQYF. DNA for the CDR3: TGTGCCAGCAGCTTAGGAATATTAAGGGGGGTCACAGATACGCAGTATTTT.